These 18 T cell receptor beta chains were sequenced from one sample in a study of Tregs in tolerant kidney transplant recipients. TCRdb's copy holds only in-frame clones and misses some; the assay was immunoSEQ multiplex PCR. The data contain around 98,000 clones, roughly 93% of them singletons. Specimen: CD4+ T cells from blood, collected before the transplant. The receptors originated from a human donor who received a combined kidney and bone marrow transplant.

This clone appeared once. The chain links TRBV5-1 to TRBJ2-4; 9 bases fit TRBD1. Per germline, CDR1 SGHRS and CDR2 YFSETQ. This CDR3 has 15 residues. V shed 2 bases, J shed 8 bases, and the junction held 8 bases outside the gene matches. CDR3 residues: CASSLMGQGIDIQYF. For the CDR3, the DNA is TGCGCCAGCAGCTTAATGGGACAGGGTATAGACATTCAGTACTTC.

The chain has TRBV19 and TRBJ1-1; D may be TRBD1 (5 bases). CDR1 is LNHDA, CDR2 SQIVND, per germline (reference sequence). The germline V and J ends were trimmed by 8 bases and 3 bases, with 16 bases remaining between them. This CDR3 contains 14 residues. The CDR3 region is CASGWGFGHTEAFF. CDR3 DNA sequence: TGTGCCAGTGGGTGGGGCTTCGGGCACACTGAAGCTTTCTTT.

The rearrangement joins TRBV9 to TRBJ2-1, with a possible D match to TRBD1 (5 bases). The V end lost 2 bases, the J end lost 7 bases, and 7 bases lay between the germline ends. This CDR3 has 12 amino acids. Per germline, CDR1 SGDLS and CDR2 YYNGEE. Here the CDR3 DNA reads TGTGCCAGCAGCGTCTCAGGGAATGAGCAGTTCTTC. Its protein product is CASSVSGNEQFF.

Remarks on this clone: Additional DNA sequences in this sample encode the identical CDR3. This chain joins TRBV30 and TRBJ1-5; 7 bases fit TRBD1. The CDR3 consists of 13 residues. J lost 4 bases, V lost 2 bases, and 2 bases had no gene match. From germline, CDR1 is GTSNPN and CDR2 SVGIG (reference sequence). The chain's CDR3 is CAWSPQGNQPQHF. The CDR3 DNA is TGTGCCTGGAGTCCACAGGGGAATCAGCCCCAGCATTTT.

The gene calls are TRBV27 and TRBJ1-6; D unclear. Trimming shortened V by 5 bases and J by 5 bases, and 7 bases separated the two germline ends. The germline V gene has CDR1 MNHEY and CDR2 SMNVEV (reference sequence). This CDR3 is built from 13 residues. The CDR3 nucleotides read TGTGCCAGCAGTCAGTTCAATAATTCACCCCTCCACTTT. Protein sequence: CASSQFNNSPLHF.

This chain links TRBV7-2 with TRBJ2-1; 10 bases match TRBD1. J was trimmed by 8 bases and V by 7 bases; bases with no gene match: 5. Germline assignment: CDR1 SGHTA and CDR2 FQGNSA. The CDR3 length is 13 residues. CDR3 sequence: CASTLDRGDEQFF. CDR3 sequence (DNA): TGTGCCAGCACCCTGGACAGGGGGGATGAGCAGTTCTTC. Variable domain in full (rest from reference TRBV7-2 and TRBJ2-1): GAGVSQSPSNKVTEKGKDVELRCDPISGHTALYWYRQSLGQGLEFLIYFQGNSAPDKSGLPSDRFSAERTGGSVSTLTIQRTQQEDSAVYLCASTLDRGDEQFFGPGTRLTVL.

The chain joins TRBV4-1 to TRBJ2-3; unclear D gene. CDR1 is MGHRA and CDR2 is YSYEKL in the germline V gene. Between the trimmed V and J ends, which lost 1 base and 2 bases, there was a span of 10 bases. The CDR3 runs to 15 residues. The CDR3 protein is CASSQAPHITDTQYF. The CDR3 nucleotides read TGCGCCAGCAGCCAAGCCCCTCACATCACAGATACGCAGTATTTT.

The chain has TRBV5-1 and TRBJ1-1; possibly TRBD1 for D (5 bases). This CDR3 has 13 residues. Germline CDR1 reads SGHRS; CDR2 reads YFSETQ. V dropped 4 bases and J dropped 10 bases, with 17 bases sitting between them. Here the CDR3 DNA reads TGCGCCAGCAGCCGGGCCGGGACTAGAAGAGCTTTCTTT. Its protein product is CASSRAGTRRAFF.

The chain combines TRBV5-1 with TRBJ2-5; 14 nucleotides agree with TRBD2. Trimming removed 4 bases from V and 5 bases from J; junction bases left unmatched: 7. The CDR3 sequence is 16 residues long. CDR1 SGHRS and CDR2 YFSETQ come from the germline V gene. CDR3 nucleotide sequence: TGCGCCAGCAGCGAGGGGACTAGCGGGAGTTGGGAGACCCAGTACTTC. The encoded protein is CASSEGTSGSWETQYF.

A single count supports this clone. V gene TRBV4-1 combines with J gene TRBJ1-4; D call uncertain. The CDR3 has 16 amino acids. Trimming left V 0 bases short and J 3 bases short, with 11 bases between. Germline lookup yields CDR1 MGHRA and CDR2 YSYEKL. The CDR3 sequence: CASSQDRRVANEKLFF. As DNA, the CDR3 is TGCGCCAGCAGCCAAGATCGGAGAGTGGCTAATGAAAAACTGTTTTTT.

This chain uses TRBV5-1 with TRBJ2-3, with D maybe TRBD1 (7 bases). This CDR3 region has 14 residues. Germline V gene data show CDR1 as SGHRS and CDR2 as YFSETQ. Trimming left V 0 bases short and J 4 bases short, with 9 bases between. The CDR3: CASSLVRGADTQYF. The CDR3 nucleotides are TGCGCCAGCAGCTTGGTCAGGGGGGCAGATACGCAGTATTTT.

For the CDR3, the DNA is TGCGCCAGCAGCTCCCGTCAGGTCCCCCACGAGCAGTACTTC. This gives the protein CASSSRQVPHEQYF. The gene calls are TRBV5-1 and TRBJ2-7; D is unclear. V dropped 3 bases and J dropped 5 bases, with 15 bases sitting between them. CDR1 and CDR2 (germline): SGHRS, YFSETQ. The CDR3 length is 14 residues.

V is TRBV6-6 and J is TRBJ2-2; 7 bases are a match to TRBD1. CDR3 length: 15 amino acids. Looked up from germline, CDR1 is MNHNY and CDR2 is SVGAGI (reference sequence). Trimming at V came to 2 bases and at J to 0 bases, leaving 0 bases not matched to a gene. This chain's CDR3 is CASSYQGANTGELFF. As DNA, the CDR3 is TGTGCCAGCAGTTACCAGGGGGCGAACACCGGGGAGCTGTTTTTT.

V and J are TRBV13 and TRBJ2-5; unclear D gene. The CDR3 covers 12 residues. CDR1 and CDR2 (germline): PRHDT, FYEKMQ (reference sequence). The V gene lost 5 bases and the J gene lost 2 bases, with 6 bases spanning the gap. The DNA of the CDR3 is TGTGCCAGCAGCGCAACACAAGAGACCCAGTACTTC. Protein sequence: CASSATQETQYF.

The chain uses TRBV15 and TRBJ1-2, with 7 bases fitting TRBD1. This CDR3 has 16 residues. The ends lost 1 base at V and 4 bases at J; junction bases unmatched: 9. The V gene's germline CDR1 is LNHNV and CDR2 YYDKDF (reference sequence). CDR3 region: CATSRGVAGTVYGYTF. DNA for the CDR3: TGTGCCACCAGCAGAGGAGTAGCGGGGACAGTCTATGGCTACACCTTC.

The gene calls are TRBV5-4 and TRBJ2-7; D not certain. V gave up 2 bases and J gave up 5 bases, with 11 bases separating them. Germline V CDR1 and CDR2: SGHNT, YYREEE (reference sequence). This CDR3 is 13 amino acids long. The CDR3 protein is CASSFVPSNEQYF. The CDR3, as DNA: TGTGCCAGCAGCTTCGTCCCAAGCAACGAGCAGTACTTC.

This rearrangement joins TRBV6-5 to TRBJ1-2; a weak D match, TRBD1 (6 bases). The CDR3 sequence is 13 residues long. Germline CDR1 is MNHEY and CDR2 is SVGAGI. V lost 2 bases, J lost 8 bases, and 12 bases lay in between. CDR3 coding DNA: TGTGCCAGCAGTTACGGGAGAGGGGGAGGCTACACCTTC. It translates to CASSYGRGGGYTF.

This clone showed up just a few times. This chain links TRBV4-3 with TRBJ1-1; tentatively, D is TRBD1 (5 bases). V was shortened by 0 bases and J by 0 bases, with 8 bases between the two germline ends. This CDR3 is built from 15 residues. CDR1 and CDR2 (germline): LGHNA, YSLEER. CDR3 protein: CASSQEPTVNTEAFF. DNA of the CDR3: TGCGCCAGCAGCCAAGAACCGACAGTGAACACTGAAGCTTTCTTT.